This T cell receptor (beta chain) was retrieved from a study of control samples from healthy donors and cancer patients. Profiled with immunoSEQ multiplex PCR; TCRdb holds only in-frame clones, not every one. Of 75,000 to 100,000 clones listed, about 88% are singletons. Sequences were obtained from blood. The sequence derives from a woman in her 50s in good health.

This CDR3 reads CASSAQGAWTEAFF. Here the CDR3 DNA reads TGTGCCAGCAGTGCGCAGGGGGCTTGGACTGAAGCTTTCTTT. The V call is TRBV2, the J call TRBJ1-1; 8 bases map to TRBD1. Germline CDR1 SNHLY, CDR2 FYNNEI. V lost 4 bases, J lost 5 bases, and 6 bases stayed unmatched. There are 14 residues in the CDR3.